This TCR beta chain was identified in a study of blood T cell repertoires in COVID-19. It was within 2 weeks before study entry that exposed participants met a COVID-19 case. Assay: immunoSEQ multiplex PCR; the TCRdb copy retains only in-frame clones and omits some. This sample has some 300,000 clones, with roughly 91% found just once. With 7 bases clipped from V and 2 bases from J, the junction kept 7 bases outside the gene matches. Germline V gives CDR1 SEHNR, CDR2 FQNEAQ (reference sequence). The CDR3 is 14 residues long. Sequencing input: PBMCs or T cells enriched from blood (not recorded which). The source of this sequence is a woman between 50 and 59 years old who had been exposed to COVID-19. The chain is built from TRBV7-9 and TRBJ2-7, with 8 positions matching TRBD1. The DNA for the CDR3 is TGTGCCAGCACCCAGGGGGCAGGGCCCTACGAGCAGTACTTC. This gives the protein CASTQGAGPYEQYF.